Following are 11 T cell receptor beta chains from one sample sequenced in a study of tissue T cells after allogeneic stem cell transplantation. Measured with immunoSEQ multiplex PCR; TCRdb has only the in-frame clones, and not every one. The sample includes 7,000 to 9,500 clones, around 34% seen only once; the top ten take roughly 3%. Time point specified: mouse harvest day 14 after allogeneic transplant. Tail vein injection delivered 10^7 T-cell-depleted bone marrow cells and 10^6 splenic CD5+ T cells. Source material: skin. The source is a female BALB/c mouse given C57BL/6 T cells with graft-versus-host disease after an allogeneic hematopoietic cell transplant.

As for this clone: Genes and germline are mouse. Read coverage stops 1 residue before the CDR3 terminus; the germline J gene supplies the remainder. J is TRBJ1-2 and V is TRBV12-1, with TRBD1 matching over 8 bases. CDR3 length: 14 amino acids. Germline V gives CDR1 SGHSN, CDR2 HYEKVE. The V and J ends lost 4 bases and 3 bases, in that order; junction bases with no gene match: 6. Partial CDR3 DNA: TGTGCCAGCTCGCGACAGGGGCGGGACTCCGACTACACC. It is translated as CASSRQGRDSDYT. The CDR3 reads in full as CASSRQGRDSDYTF.

This clone came up a few times. Genes and germline are mouse. The read is 1 residue too short to cover the CDR3 end, so that end is filled in from the germline J gene. The V and J genes are TRBV16 and TRBJ1-4; unclear D gene. Per germline, CDR1 SGHSA and CDR2 FRNQAP. The CDR3 contains 13 residues. V was shortened by 1 base and J by 7 bases, with 7 bases between the two germline ends. The CDR3 loop is CASSLGGSERLFF. CDR3 bases read: TGTGCAAGCAGCTTAGGTGGTAGCGAAAGATTATTT. The whole variable domain, remainder taken from reference TRBV16 and TRBJ1-4, is NAGVIQTPRHKVTGKGQEATLWCEPISGHSAVFWYRQTIVQGLEFLTYFRNQAPIDDSGMPKERFSAQMPNQSHSTLKIQSTQPQDSAVYLCASSLGGSERLFFGHGTKLSVL.

On this clone: The gene symbols are mouse symbols. The sequence runs out 1 residue before the end of the CDR3; the remainder is reconstructed from the germline J gene. The chain is built from TRBV23 and TRBJ2-7; TRBD2 reflects the table's D call only, with no check against the DNA. CDR3 length: 13 residues. CDR1 and CDR2 (germline): KGHTA, FQNQQP. The covered CDR3 bases are TGCTCCAGCAGGGACTGGGGGGGCTATGAACAGTAC. It translates to CSSRDWGGYEQY. The full CDR3 protein is CSSRDWGGYEQYF. Complete variable domain (other parts from reference TRBV23 and TRBJ2-7): DAAVTQKPRYLIKMKGQEAEMKCIPEKGHTAVFWYQQKQSKELKFLIYFQNQQPLDQIDMVKERFSAVCPSSSLCSLGIRTCEAEDSALYLCSSRDWGGYEQYFGPGTRLTVL.

Points on this clone: Each gene name is a mouse one. The read terminates 1 residue before the CDR3 end, so the remaining end is supplied by the germline J gene. The chain joins TRBV26 to TRBJ2-3, with D possibly matching TRBD1 (6 bases). This CDR3 has 15 residues. V lost 6 bases and J 0 bases, leaving 13 bases between the germline ends. Per germline, CDR1 KGHPV and CDR2 FQNQEV (reference sequence). The part of the CDR3 DNA that was read is TGTGCCAGCAGCCTCCGGGACAATAGTGCAGAAACGCTGTAT. Its translation is CASSLRDNSAETLY. The CDR3 in full is CASSLRDNSAETLYF.

A few counts support this clone. Genes and germline come from the mouse. With the read ending 1 residue before the CDR3 end, the germline J gene is used to fill in that end. The chain uses TRBV16 and TRBJ2-4, with D hard to call. Trimming pared 5 bases from V and 6 bases from J, leaving 12 bases between. The length of the CDR3 is 13 residues. Germline loops: CDR1 SGHSA, CDR2 FRNQAP. The CDR3 DNA, read in part, is TGTGCAAGCAGCACGATTGGGAAGAACACCTTGTAC. Its protein product is CASSTIGKNTLY. The CDR3 in its entirety is CASSTIGKNTLYF.

Of note for this clone: Gene and germline names: mouse. The read falls 1 residue short of the CDR3 end, and the missing part is taken from the germline J gene. The V and J genes are TRBV29 and TRBJ2-3; D is ambiguous. Germline V CDR1 and CDR2: MSHET, SYDVDS. Trimming removed 5 bases from V and 2 bases from J, with 5 bases in between. CDR3 size: 12 residues. The CDR3 sequence is CASSQNAETLYF. Incomplete CDR3 DNA: TGTGCTAGCAGTCAAAATGCAGAAACGCTGTAT.

Worth noting for this clone: The listed genes are named as in mouse. The read stops 1 residue short of the end of the CDR3; the missing end is completed from the germline J gene. This rearrangement joins TRBV2 to TRBJ2-3; D not certain. This CDR3 comprises 11 residues. V lost 5 bases, J lost 3 bases, and 3 bases lay in between. CDR1 and CDR2 (germline): LGHNA, YSYQKL. The CDR3 spells CASSIAETLYF. The CDR3 bases that were read are TGTGCCAGCAGCATCGCAGAAACGCTGTAT.

This clone is medium-sized (0.01 to 0.1%) in the sample. Any gene name here is a mouse gene name. The read ends 1 residue early relative to the CDR3; the germline J gene fills the gap. The gene calls are TRBV12-1 and TRBJ2-3; 8 nucleotides agree with TRBD2. Per the germline V gene, CDR1 is SGHSN and CDR2 is HYEKVE. J was trimmed by 3 bases and V by 4 bases; bases with no gene match: 8. The CDR3 extends over 15 amino acids. CDR3 bases read: TGTGCCAGCTCCCTCGGGACTGGAGGGGCAGAAACGCTGTAT. Its protein product is CASSLGTGGAETLY. The CDR3 in full is CASSLGTGGAETLYF.

Concerning this clone itself: Germline and genes here are mouse. Read sequence stops 1 residue before the CDR3 end, and the germline J gene provides the missing end. This chain joins TRBV1 and TRBJ2-5; D possibly corresponds to TRBD1 (6 bases). Germline V gene sequence: CDR1 NSQYPW, CDR2 LRSPGD (reference sequence). V was pared by 0 bases and J by 4 bases, with 8 bases between. This CDR3 comprises 14 residues. The CDR3 bases that were read are TGCACCTGCAGTGCAGAACAGGGAAAAGACACCCAGTAC. It is translated as CTCSAEQGKDTQY. The CDR3 in full is CTCSAEQGKDTQYF.

There are a few counts of this clone. Gene names denote mouse genes. The CDR3 goes on 1 residue after the read ends, and that part is filled in from the germline J gene. The rearrangement links TRBV26 to TRBJ1-4, with TRBD1 identical over 7 bases. CDR1 KGHPV and CDR2 FQNQEV come from the germline V gene (reference sequence). V was pared by 2 bases and J by 3 bases, with 3 bases of the junction left unmatched. The CDR3 is 15 amino acids. CDR3 loop: CASSLKGGPNERLFF. Incomplete CDR3 DNA: TGTGCCAGCAGTCTGAAAGGGGGCCCCAACGAAAGATTATTT.

This clone was found a few times. A read error may be the cause here, since a much bigger clone is one base away. Gene names and germline refer to mouse. The read gets to within 1 residue of the CDR3 end, and the germline J gene fills in the rest. The same CDR3 can be traced to other DNA sequences in this sample. This chain links TRBV16 with TRBJ1-1; no firm D call. CDR3 length equals 13 residues. The V end lost 0 bases, the J end lost 1 base, and 3 bases lay between the germline ends. CDR1 and CDR2 from the germline V gene are SGHSA and FRNQAP. The CDR3 sequence is CASSLEGNTEVFF. The CDR3 DNA, read in part, is TGTGCAAGCAGCTTAGAGGGAAACACAGAAGTCTTC.